One sample yielded the 18 T cell receptor beta chains listed below, sequenced in a study of blood T cell repertoires in COVID-19. Assay: immunoSEQ multiplex PCR; the TCRdb copy retains only in-frame clones and omits some. The table records tens of thousands of clones, roughly 79% of them present only once. Material: peripheral blood. The receptors shown here come from a man between 60 and 70 years old with acute or convalescent COVID-19.

The rearrangement uses TRBV5-5 and TRBJ1-6, with TRBD1 as a possible D gene (5 bases). Germline CDR1 reads SGHKS; CDR2 reads YYEKEE (reference sequence). V lost 4 bases, J lost 8 bases, and 7 bases lay in between. CDR3 size: 12 residues. This chain's CDR3 is CASSRDYSPLHF. CDR3 coding DNA: TGTGCCAGCAGCCGGGACTATTCACCCCTCCACTTT.

V and J are TRBV19 and TRBJ1-3, with a possible D match to TRBD1 (5 bases). The germline CDR1 and CDR2 sequences are LNHDA and SQIVND (reference sequence). Deletions cut 6 bases from V and 0 bases from J, with 12 bases between. This CDR3 has 15 amino acids. The chain's CDR3 is CASRTDQGSGNTIYF. DNA of the CDR3: TGTGCCAGTAGGACGGATCAGGGCTCTGGAAACACCATATATTTT. Variable domain in full (rest from reference TRBV19 and TRBJ1-3): DGGITQSPKYLFRKEGQNVTLSCEQNLNHDAMYWYRQDPGQGLRLIYYSQIVNDFQKGDIAEGYSVSREKKESFPLTVTSAQKNPTAFYLCASRTDQGSGNTIYFGEGSWLTVV.

This chain connects TRBV2 to TRBJ1-4, with TRBD1 matching 10 bases. Trimming cost V 6 bases and J 8 bases; bases outside gene matches: 6. The CDR3 loop spans 14 amino acids. Germline CDR1 reads SNHLY; CDR2 reads FYNNEI. CDR3 protein: CASRGQGMGEKLFF. CDR3 DNA sequence: TGTGCCAGCAGGGGACAGGGGATGGGGGAAAAACTGTTTTTT.

This clone showed up just once. V gene TRBV29-1 combines with J gene TRBJ1-2, with D possibly matching TRBD1 (6 bases). The germline V and J ends were trimmed by 2 bases and 7 bases, with 11 bases remaining between them. The CDR3 extends over 12 amino acids. Germline loops: CDR1 SQVTM, CDR2 ANQGSEA. The CDR3 DNA sequence: TGCAGCGTTGAACAGGGGTGGGGTGGCTACACCTTC. Its translation is CSVEQGWGGYTF.

The CDR3 DNA is TGTGCCAGTAAGACGACAGGGTTCGCCTACGAGCAGTACTTC. Its protein product is CASKTTGFAYEQYF. The chain links TRBV2 to TRBJ2-7, with TRBD1 identical over 7 bases. CDR3 length: 14 residues. Germline CDR1 SNHLY, CDR2 FYNNEI. V shed 9 bases and J 2 bases; nucleotides not matched to a gene: 10.

Remarks on this clone: The sample holds other DNA sequences that translate to the same CDR3. The chain recombines TRBV5-1 with TRBJ1-1; D may be TRBD1 (5 bases). The CDR3 sequence is 13 residues long. Germline V CDR1 and CDR2: SGHRS, YFSETQ. V lost 4 bases and J lost 1, with 8 bases in between. The CDR3 is CASSPGGNTEAFF. Written as DNA, the CDR3 is TGCGCCAGCAGCCCGGGGGGGAACACTGAAGCTTTCTTT. Based on the CDR3 plus reference TRBV5-1 and TRBJ1-1, the full variable domain is KAGVTQTPRYLIKTRGQQVTLSCSPISGHRSVSWYQQTPGQGLQFLFEYFSETQRNKGNFPGRFSGRQFSNSRSEMNVSTLELGDSALYLCASSPGGNTEAFFGQGTRLTVV.

V usage is TRBV6-5 and J usage is TRBJ1-1; maybe TRBD1 (6 bases). CDR3 length: 13 amino acids. CDR1 and CDR2 from the germline V gene are MNHEY and SVGAGI. Trimming pared 0 bases from V and 8 bases from J, leaving 10 bases between. This CDR3 is CASSYSRGGEAFF. CDR3 coding DNA: TGTGCCAGCAGTTACTCGAGGGGGGGGGAAGCTTTCTTT.

The chain links TRBV18 to TRBJ2-1; TRBD1 matches at 10 bases. The CDR3 consists of 14 residues. Per the germline V gene, CDR1 is KGHSH and CDR2 is LQKENI. Trimming took 3 bases from V and 6 from J; bases not matched to a gene: 2. CDR3 DNA sequence: TGTGCCAGCTCACCTGGGACAGGGGCCAATGAGCAGTTCTTC. Residues: CASSPGTGANEQFF.

J is TRBJ2-3 and V is TRBV7-3; 14 bases are shared with TRBD2. The V gene's germline CDR1 is SGHTA and CDR2 FQGTGA. The V gene end was trimmed by 8 bases and the J gene end by 10 bases; junction bases not matched to a gene: 2. The CDR3 is 12 residues long. CDR3: CASGTSGGPQYF. The CDR3 nucleotides read TGTGCCAGCGGGACTAGCGGGGGACCGCAGTATTTT.

The chain links TRBV5-1 to TRBJ2-2, with D tentatively TRBD2 (5 bases). The CDR3 extends over 15 amino acids. Trimming shortened V by 1 base and J by 0 bases, and 7 bases separated the two germline ends. Germline V gene sequence: CDR1 SGHRS, CDR2 YFSETQ. CDR3 loop: CASSLSRANTGELFF. The DNA of the CDR3 is TGCGCCAGCAGCTTGTCGAGGGCGAACACCGGGGAGCTGTTTTTT.

The V gene is TRBV25-1, the J gene TRBJ1-1; D gene ambiguous. CDR3 length: 14 amino acids. CDR1 and CDR2 (germline): MGHDK, SYGVNS. Trimming removed 2 bases at V and 5 bases at J, with 12 bases between. CDR3 nucleotides: TGTGCCAGCAGTGAAGCCGGGTCAGATACTGAAGCTTTCTTT. Residues: CASSEAGSDTEAFF.

This clone was seen once. This chain joins TRBV29-1 and TRBJ2-2; TRBD2 matches at 8 bases. CDR3 size: 14 residues. Germline assignment: CDR1 SQVTM and CDR2 ANQGSEA. The junction had 8 bases not matched to a gene; V was cut back by 4 bases and J by 7 bases. The CDR3 sequence is CSVGQTSAGGELFF. The DNA of the CDR3 is TGCAGCGTTGGTCAGACTAGCGCGGGCGGGGAGCTGTTTTTT.

The CDR3 DNA follows: TGTGCCAGCAGCTTGGGACAGCCACTTAACTATGGCTACACCTTC. Amino acids: CASSLGQPLNYGYTF. The genes are TRBV5-8 and TRBJ1-2; tentative D call: TRBD1 (5 bases). The CDR3 is 15 residues long. V was clipped by 0 bases and J by 1 base, with 10 bases between them. The germline gives CDR1 SGHTS, CDR2 YDEGEE. The complete variable domain, with remaining parts taken from reference TRBV5-8 and TRBJ1-2, reads EAGVTQSPTHLIKTRGQQATLRCSPISGHTSVYWYQQALGLGLQFLLWYDEGEERNRGNFPPRFSGRQFPNYSSELNVNALELEDSALYLCASSLGQPLNYGYTFGSGTRLTVV.

V usage is TRBV2 and J usage is TRBJ1-5; D ambiguous. The germline gives CDR1 SNHLY, CDR2 FYNNEI. Trimming removed 4 bases at V and 5 bases at J, with 12 bases between. The CDR3 contains 14 residues. The CDR3 spells CASSGGWRDQPQHF. DNA of the CDR3: TGTGCCAGCAGTGGTGGGTGGAGGGATCAGCCCCAGCATTTT.

V usage is TRBV4-2 and J usage is TRBJ1-6; D possibly corresponds to TRBD1 (6 bases). The CDR3 has 15 amino acids. CDR1 LGHNA and CDR2 YNFKEQ come from the germline V gene. V was trimmed by 0 bases and J by 9 bases, leaving 12 bases between them. For the CDR3, the DNA is TGTGCCAGCAGCCAAGATGTACAGGGCGGTTCACCCCTCCACTTT. Encoded protein: CASSQDVQGGSPLHF.

This rearrangement joins TRBV19 to TRBJ2-1; 9 nucleotides match TRBD1. CDR1 is LNHDA and CDR2 is SQIVND in the germline V gene (reference sequence). The CDR3 extends over 15 amino acids. With V trimmed by 5 bases and J by 5 bases, 7 bases remained unmatched. As DNA, the CDR3 is TGTGCCAGTAGTTTCTCGGGGACAGGGCACAATGAGCAGTTCTTC. Residues: CASSFSGTGHNEQFF. Based on the CDR3 plus reference TRBV19 and TRBJ2-1, the full variable domain is DGGITQSPKYLFRKEGQNVTLSCEQNLNHDAMYWYRQDPGQGLRLIYYSQIVNDFQKGDIAEGYSVSREKKESFPLTVTSAQKNPTAFYLCASSFSGTGHNEQFFGPGTRLTVL.

This chain links TRBV7-9 with TRBJ2-5; D might be TRBD1 (6 bases). The length of the CDR3 is 13 residues. Germline V gene data show CDR1 as SEHNR and CDR2 as FQNEAQ (reference sequence). V was pared by 5 bases and J by 5 bases, with 12 bases between. The CDR3 spells CASSPQGRETQYF. The CDR3 bases are TGTGCCAGCAGCCCCCAGGGGCGGGAGACCCAGTACTTC.

J is TRBJ2-7 and V is TRBV19; the match to TRBD1 covers 9 bases. J lost 6 bases, V lost 6 bases, and 6 bases had no gene match. This CDR3 region has 13 residues. Germline V CDR1 and CDR2: LNHDA, SQIVND (reference sequence). The DNA of the CDR3 is TGTGCCAGTAGCCGGGACAGGGTAACCGAGCAGTACTTC. This encodes CASSRDRVTEQYF. The full variable domain, rest sourced from reference TRBV19 and TRBJ2-7, is DGGITQSPKYLFRKEGQNVTLSCEQNLNHDAMYWYRQDPGQGLRLIYYSQIVNDFQKGDIAEGYSVSREKKESFPLTVTSAQKNPTAFYLCASSRDRVTEQYFGPGTRLTVT.